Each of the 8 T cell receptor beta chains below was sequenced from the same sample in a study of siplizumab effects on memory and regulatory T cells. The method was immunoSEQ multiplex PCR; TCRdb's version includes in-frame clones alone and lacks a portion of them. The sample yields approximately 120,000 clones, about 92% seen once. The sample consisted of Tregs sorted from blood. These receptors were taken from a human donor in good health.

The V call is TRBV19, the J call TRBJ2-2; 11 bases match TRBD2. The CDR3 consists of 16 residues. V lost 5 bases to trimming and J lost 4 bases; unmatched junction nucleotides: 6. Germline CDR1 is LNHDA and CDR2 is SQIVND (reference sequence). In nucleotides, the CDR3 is TGTGCCAGTAGTCCGGGGGGACTAGCGGTCACCGGGGAGCTGTTTTTT. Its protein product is CASSPGGLAVTGELFF.

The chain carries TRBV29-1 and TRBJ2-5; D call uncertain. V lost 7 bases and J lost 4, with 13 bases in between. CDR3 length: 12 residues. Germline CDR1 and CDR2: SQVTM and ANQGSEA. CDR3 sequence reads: CSAGLTTETQYF. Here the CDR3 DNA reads TGCAGCGCAGGTCTCACAACAGAGACCCAGTACTTC.

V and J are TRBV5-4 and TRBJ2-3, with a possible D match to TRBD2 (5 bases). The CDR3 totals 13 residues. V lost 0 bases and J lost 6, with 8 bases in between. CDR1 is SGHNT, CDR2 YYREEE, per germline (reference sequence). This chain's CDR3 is CASSLGGIDTQYF. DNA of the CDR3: TGTGCCAGCAGCTTGGGAGGGATCGATACGCAGTATTTT. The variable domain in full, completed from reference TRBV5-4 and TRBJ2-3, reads ETGVTQSPTHLIKTRGQQVTLRCSSQSGHNTVSWYQQALGQGPQFIFQYYREEENGRGNFPPRFSGLQFPNYSSELNVNALELDDSALYLCASSLGGIDTQYFGPGTRLTVL.

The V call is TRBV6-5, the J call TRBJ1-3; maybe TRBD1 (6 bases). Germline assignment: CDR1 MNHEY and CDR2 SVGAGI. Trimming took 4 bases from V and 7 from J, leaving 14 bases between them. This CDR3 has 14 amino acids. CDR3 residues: CASSSVGGPNTIYF. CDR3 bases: TGTGCCAGCAGTTCCGTGGGGGGGCCCAACACCATATATTTT.

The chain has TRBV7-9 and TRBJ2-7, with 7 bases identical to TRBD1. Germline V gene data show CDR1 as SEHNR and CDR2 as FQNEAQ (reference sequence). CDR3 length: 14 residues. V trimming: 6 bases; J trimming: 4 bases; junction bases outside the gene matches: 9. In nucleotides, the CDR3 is TGTGCCAGCAGTTTGACAGGGTTACTGTACGAGCAGTACTTC. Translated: CASSLTGLLYEQYF.

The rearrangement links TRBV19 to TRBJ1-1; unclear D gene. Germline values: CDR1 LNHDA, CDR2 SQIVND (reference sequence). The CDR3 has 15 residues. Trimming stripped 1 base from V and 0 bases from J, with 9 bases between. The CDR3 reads CASSIGSGLNTEAFF. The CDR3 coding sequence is TGTGCCAGTAGTATAGGGTCGGGTTTGAACACTGAAGCTTTCTTT.

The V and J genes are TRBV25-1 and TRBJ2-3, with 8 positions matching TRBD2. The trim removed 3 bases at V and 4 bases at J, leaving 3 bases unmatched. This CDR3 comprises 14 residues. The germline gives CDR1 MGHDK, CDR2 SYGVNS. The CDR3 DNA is TGTGCCAGCAGTGATGCGGGAGGACCAGATACGCAGTATTTT. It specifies CASSDAGGPDTQYF.

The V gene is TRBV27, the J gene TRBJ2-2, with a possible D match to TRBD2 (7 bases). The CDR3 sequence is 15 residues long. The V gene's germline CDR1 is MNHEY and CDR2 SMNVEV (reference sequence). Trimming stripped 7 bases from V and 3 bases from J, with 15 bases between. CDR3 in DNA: TGTGCCAGCACTCAAGGAGGGGGGGACACCGGGGAGCTGTTTTTT. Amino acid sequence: CASTQGGGDTGELFF.